The 27 T cell receptor beta chains in this list originate from one sample, sequenced in a study of shared clonotypes between healthy human individuals. Generated by immunoSEQ multiplex PCR, the TCRdb table keeps only in-frame clones and is missing some. The sample carries approximately 460,000 clones, roughly 80% recorded once. The sample consisted of PBMCs. Receptors were obtained from a woman between 40 and 55 years old in good health. Some clones in this sample may be carry-over from other donors' samples.

The rearrangement uses TRBV6-1 and TRBJ2-7, with TRBD2 as a possible D gene (7 bases). There are 15 residues in the CDR3. With 4 bases removed from V and 0 bases from J, the gap between germline ends came to 13 bases. Germline CDR1 and CDR2: MNHNS and SASEGT. DNA for the CDR3: TGTGCCAGCAGTGGCCTGGGGGGGCTCTCCTACGAGCAGTACTTC. It yields the protein CASSGLGGLSYEQYF.

The chain recombines TRBV10-3 with TRBJ1-5; no clear D gene. Trimming removed 2 bases from V and 7 bases from J, with 9 bases in between. CDR3 size: 13 residues. Germline CDR1 is ENHRY and CDR2 is SYGVKD. The CDR3: CAISEAGHQPQHF. The DNA of the CDR3 is TGTGCCATCAGTGAGGCTGGCCACCAGCCCCAGCATTTT.

The V gene is TRBV6-1, the J gene TRBJ1-5; TRBD1 is a possible D gene (6 bases). Germline CDR1 and CDR2: MNHNS and SASEGT. Trimming removed 1 base at V and 1 base at J, with 11 bases between. CDR3 size: 16 residues. This CDR3 is CASSEGSGVSNQPQHF. The CDR3 DNA follows: TGTGCCAGCAGTGAAGGGTCAGGGGTGAGCAATCAGCCCCAGCATTTT.

A word on this clone: One junction end disagrees with the germline gene, perhaps due to a read error. The same CDR3 is also encoded by other DNA sequences in this sample. The chain employs TRBV30 and TRBJ2-3; 8 nucleotides agree with TRBD2. The CDR3 runs to 15 residues. The germline CDR1 and CDR2 sequences are GTSNPN and SVGIG (reference sequence). In nucleotides, the CDR3 is TGTGCCTGGAGTGAATTAGCGGGACTTACAGACACGCAGTATTTT. Residues: CAWSELAGLTDTQYF.

In DNA form, the CDR3 reads TGTGCCAGCCGGGACAGGGGGAAGACCCAGTACTTC. It encodes CASRDRGKTQYF. J is TRBJ2-5 and V is TRBV2; 11 bases are shared with TRBD1. Germline lookup yields CDR1 SNHLY and CDR2 FYNNEI. The ends lost 8 bases at V and 6 bases at J; junction bases unmatched: 2. The CDR3 has 12 residues.

V gene TRBV11-2 combines with J gene TRBJ2-7, with 13 bases identical to TRBD2. This CDR3 region has 16 residues. The V gene's germline CDR1 is SGHAT and CDR2 FQNNGV. V dropped 3 bases and J dropped 4; count of bases not matched to a gene: 6. CDR3: CASSLGTSGRGYEQYF. CDR3 DNA sequence: TGTGCCAGCAGCTTGGGTACTAGCGGGAGGGGGTACGAGCAGTACTTC.

The chain has TRBV14 and TRBJ2-5; D may be TRBD1 (5 bases). Germline loops: CDR1 SGHDN, CDR2 FVKESK. V dropped 0 bases and J dropped 5 bases, with 13 bases sitting between them. The CDR3 length is 15 residues. CDR3 protein: CASSQDGAGWETQYF. CDR3 in DNA: TGTGCCAGCAGCCAAGACGGAGCAGGGTGGGAGACCCAGTACTTC.

Details on this clone: The likely explanation is a read error, given a far larger clone one base away. CDR3 in DNA: TGCAGCATTGAAGGGGACAGAAACATTCAGTACTTC. This encodes CSIEGDRNIQYF. The rearrangement uses TRBV29-1 and TRBJ2-4, with 7 nucleotides matching TRBD1. In germline, CDR1 is SQVTM, CDR2 ANQGSEA. The CDR3 is made up of 12 amino acids.

The chain couples TRBV30 to TRBJ2-2; D call uncertain. Germline values: CDR1 GTSNPN, CDR2 SVGIG (reference sequence). Trimming shortened V by 2 bases and J by 2 bases, and 9 bases separated the two germline ends. The CDR3 has 14 residues. The CDR3 loop is CAWSTGPNTGELFF. The CDR3 region has the DNA TGTGCCTGGAGTACCGGGCCCAACACCGGGGAGCTGTTTTTT.

This clone was seen only a few times. Additional DNA sequences in this sample encode the identical CDR3. The V and J genes are TRBV19 and TRBJ2-7; D gene unclear. V was shortened by 3 bases and J by 3 bases, with 6 bases between the two germline ends. The CDR3 runs 12 residues. Germline V gene lookup returns CDR1 LNHDA and CDR2 SQIVND (reference sequence). The CDR3 reads CASSMGSYEQYF. CDR3 coding DNA: TGTGCCAGTAGTATGGGCAGCTACGAGCAGTACTTC.

V gene TRBV18 combines with J gene TRBJ2-2; 7 positions agree with TRBD1. V lost 1 base, J lost 5 bases, and 4 bases stayed unmatched. The germline V gene has CDR1 KGHSH and CDR2 LQKENI. The CDR3 loop spans 15 amino acids. The CDR3 DNA sequence: TGTGCCAGCTCACCACAGACAGGGCAGACCGGGGAGCTGTTTTTT. This encodes CASSPQTGQTGELFF.

The V call is TRBV11-2, the J call TRBJ2-2; tentative D call: TRBD2 (7 bases). The CDR3 runs to 15 residues. Between the trimmed V and J ends, which lost 2 bases and 5 bases, there was a span of 12 bases. CDR1 SGHAT and CDR2 FQNNGV come from the germline V gene. The CDR3 coding sequence is TGTGCCAGCAGCTTACGGGGGGCAGGAACCGGGGAGCTGTTTTTT. Translating gives CASSLRGAGTGELFF.

V is TRBV28 and J is TRBJ2-7; weak D call: TRBD2 (5 bases). This CDR3 has 13 amino acids. V lost 8 bases to trimming and J lost 0 bases, with 11 bases between them. Germline V gene lookup returns CDR1 MDHEN and CDR2 SYDVKM. The CDR3 bases are TGTGCCAGCCAGCGGCCCAGCTCCTACGAGCAGTACTTC. Protein: CASQRPSSYEQYF. The full variable domain, its missing parts supplied by reference TRBV28 and TRBJ2-7, is DVKVTQSSRYLVKRTGEKVFLECVQDMDHENMFWYRQDPGLGLRLIYFSYDVKMKEKGDIPEGYSVSREKKERFSLILESASTNQTSMYLCASQRPSSYEQYFGPGTRLTVT.

CDR3 coding DNA: TGCGCCAGCAGCCCTAGAAGCGGGAGAGAAAATGAGCAGTTCTTC. Protein sequence: CASSPRSGRENEQFF. The chain is built from TRBV5-1 and TRBJ2-1; 8 bases are a match to TRBD2. The ends lost 4 bases at V and 7 bases at J; junction bases unmatched: 10. Looked up from germline, CDR1 is SGHRS and CDR2 is YFSETQ. The CDR3 loop spans 15 amino acids.

The chain carries TRBV15 and TRBJ2-5; D not certain. The J call may not be correct, given that the DNA end is closer to TRBJ2-7. The CDR3 spans 12 residues. The germline V gene encodes CDR1 LNHNV and CDR2 YYDKDF (reference sequence). The CDR3 protein is CATSRDSYEQYF. The DNA of the CDR3 is TGTGCCACCAGCAGAGATTCCTACGAGCAGTACTTC.

CDR3 loop: CASSNTVAVYEQYF. CDR3 coding DNA: TGTGCCAGCAGCAATACGGTGGCGGTCTACGAGCAGTACTTC. This chain joins TRBV6-5 and TRBJ2-7; no clear D gene. V was shortened by 6 bases and J by 3 bases, with 15 bases between the two germline ends. CDR1 is MNHEY, CDR2 SVGAGI, per germline. This CDR3 region has 14 residues.

This clone was seen only a few times. It differs at one base from a far larger clone, so likely a read error. CDR3 amino acids: CAWGGLAYNEQFF. DNA of the CDR3: TGTGCCTGGGGGGGACTAGCCTACAATGAGCAGTTCTTC. V is TRBV30 and J is TRBJ2-1, with 8 bases identical to TRBD2. V lost 5 bases, J lost 2 bases, and 2 bases stayed unmatched. The germline V gene has CDR1 GTSNPN and CDR2 SVGIG (reference sequence). The CDR3 runs to 13 residues.

This clone came up once. The V gene is TRBV28, the J gene TRBJ1-2; 8 positions agree with TRBD1. The J segment lost 8 bases and the V segment lost 4 bases, leaving 9 bases of the junction unmatched. The CDR3 runs to 14 residues. Germline CDR1 and CDR2: MDHEN and SYDVKM. CDR3 coding DNA: TGTGCCAGCAGTTCCATAGGACAGGGCCAAGGCTACACCTTC. Protein: CASSSIGQGQGYTF.

The chain has TRBV5-1 and TRBJ2-5; D remains unclear. Germline CDR1 reads SGHRS; CDR2 reads YFSETQ. V was trimmed by 1 base and J by 5 bases, leaving 12 bases between them. The CDR3 is made up of 14 amino acids. In nucleotides, the CDR3 is TGCGCCAGCAGCTTGTTTCCAGCTGGGGAGACCCAGTACTTC. It specifies CASSLFPAGETQYF.

The chain combines TRBV28 with TRBJ1-1; D remains ambiguous. Looked up from germline, CDR1 is MDHEN and CDR2 is SYDVKM. The CDR3 has 16 residues. Trimming removed 7 bases from V and 2 bases from J, with 20 bases in between. The CDR3 bases are TGTGCCAGCATCGAAGGAGCCTCCCCATTTAACACTGAAGCTTTCTTT. It specifies CASIEGASPFNTEAFF.

V usage is TRBV6-6 and J usage is TRBJ2-7; 7 bases match TRBD2. The CDR3 sequence is 15 residues long. Germline V CDR1 and CDR2: MNHNY, SVGAGI (reference sequence). The V segment lost 3 bases and the J segment 5 bases; nucleotides outside the gene matches: 10. The chain's CDR3 is CASSYGRAGVHEQYF. CDR3 DNA: TGTGCCAGCAGTTATGGTAGGGCGGGAGTACACGAGCAGTACTTC.

On this clone itself: This may come from a read error, since a much larger clone is one base off. The chain has TRBV6-1 and TRBJ2-5; 8 positions agree with TRBD1. This CDR3 is built from 15 residues. V was clipped by 2 bases and J by 5 bases; unmatched bases: 7. The germline gives CDR1 MNHNS, CDR2 SASEGT. The CDR3 protein is CASSEPGTGNETQYF. DNA of the CDR3: TGTGCCAGCAGTGAACCCGGGACAGGTAACGAGACCCAGTACTTC.

This chain uses TRBV4-3 with TRBJ2-2; D gene ambiguous. Germline-derived CDR1 and CDR2 are LGHNA and YSLEER. The CDR3 is made up of 14 amino acids. V was clipped by 4 bases and J by 7 bases, with 13 bases between them. The CDR3 bases are TGCGCCAGCAGCCGCGTCCCCATGAGCGGGGAGCTGTTTTTT. It specifies CASSRVPMSGELFF.

This clone was found once. The chain is built from TRBV28 and TRBJ2-5; D is unresolved. V was shortened by 6 bases and J by 2 bases, with 13 bases between the two germline ends. Germline assignment: CDR1 MDHEN and CDR2 SYDVKM. The CDR3 consists of 14 residues. The CDR3 protein is CASRRLFGQETQYF. The CDR3 nucleotides read TGTGCCAGCAGGCGGCTCTTCGGACAAGAGACCCAGTACTTC.

Concerning this clone itself: This likely traces to a read error, being one base from a far larger clone. V gene TRBV4-2 combines with J gene TRBJ1-5, with D possibly being TRBD1 (5 bases). From germline, CDR1 is LGHNA and CDR2 YNFKEQ. The CDR3 extends over 13 amino acids. The CDR3 coding sequence is TGTGCCAACAGCCAAGGGGACGGTCAGCCCCAGCATTTT. Protein sequence: CANSQGDGQPQHF.

V gene TRBV2 combines with J gene TRBJ2-5, with D maybe TRBD1 (5 bases). V gave up 3 bases and J gave up 2 bases, with 10 bases separating them. Germline V gene sequence: CDR1 SNHLY, CDR2 FYNNEI. The CDR3 runs to 14 residues. CDR3 amino acids: CASSEGRQQETQYF. For the CDR3, the DNA is TGTGCCAGCAGTGAGGGAAGACAGCAAGAGACCCAGTACTTC.

V and J are TRBV6-6 and TRBJ2-3; 8 bases fit TRBD1. This CDR3 is built from 15 residues. Trimming removed 6 bases from V and 7 bases from J; junction bases left unmatched: 12. The V gene's germline CDR1 is MNHNY and CDR2 SVGAGI (reference sequence). The CDR3 DNA reads TGTGCCAGCAGCTACGTGGGCAGGGGGCGAAATACGCAGTATTTT. Translation: CASSYVGRGRNTQYF.